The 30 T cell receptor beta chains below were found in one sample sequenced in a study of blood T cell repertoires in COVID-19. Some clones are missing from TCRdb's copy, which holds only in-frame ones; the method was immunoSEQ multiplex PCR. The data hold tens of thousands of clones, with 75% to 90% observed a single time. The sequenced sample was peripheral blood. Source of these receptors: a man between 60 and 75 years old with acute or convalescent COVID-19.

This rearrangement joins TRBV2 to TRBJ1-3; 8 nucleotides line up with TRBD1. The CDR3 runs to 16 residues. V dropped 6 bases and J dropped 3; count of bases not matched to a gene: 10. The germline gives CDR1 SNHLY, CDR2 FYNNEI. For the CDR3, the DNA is TGTGCCAGCAGGGAACCCGGACAGGGCGGTGGAAACACCATATATTTT. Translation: CASREPGQGGGNTIYF.

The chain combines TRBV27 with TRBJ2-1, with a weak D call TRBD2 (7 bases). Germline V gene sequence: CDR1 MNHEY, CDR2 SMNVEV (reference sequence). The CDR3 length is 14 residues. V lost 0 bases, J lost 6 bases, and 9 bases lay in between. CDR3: CASSLSGGGNEQFF. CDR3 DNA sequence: TGTGCCAGCAGTTTATCGGGAGGGGGCAATGAGCAGTTCTTC.

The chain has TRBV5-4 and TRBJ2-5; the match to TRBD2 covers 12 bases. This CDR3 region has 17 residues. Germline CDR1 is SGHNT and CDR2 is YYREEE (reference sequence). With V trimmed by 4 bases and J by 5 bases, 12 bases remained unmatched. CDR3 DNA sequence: TGTGCCAGCAGCCCGGGAATCGCTAGCGGGAGGGCCGAGACCCAGTACTTC. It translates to CASSPGIASGRAETQYF.

The CDR3 nucleotides read TGTGCCATCAGTGTGGGCCCGGGGGGGAATGAGCAGTTCTTC. The encoded protein is CAISVGPGGNEQFF. The chain carries TRBV10-3 and TRBJ2-1; 8 positions agree with TRBD2. Unmatched junction bases numbered 6, after V lost 4 bases and J lost 7 bases. CDR3 length: 14 amino acids. Germline V CDR1 and CDR2: ENHRY, SYGVKD.

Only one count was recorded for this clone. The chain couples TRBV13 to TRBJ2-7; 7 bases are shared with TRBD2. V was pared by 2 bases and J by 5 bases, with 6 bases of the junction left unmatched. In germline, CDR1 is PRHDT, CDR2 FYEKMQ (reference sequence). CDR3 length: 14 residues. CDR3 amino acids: CASSLWGRGDEQYF. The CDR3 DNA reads TGTGCCAGCAGCTTATGGGGGAGGGGAGACGAGCAGTACTTC.

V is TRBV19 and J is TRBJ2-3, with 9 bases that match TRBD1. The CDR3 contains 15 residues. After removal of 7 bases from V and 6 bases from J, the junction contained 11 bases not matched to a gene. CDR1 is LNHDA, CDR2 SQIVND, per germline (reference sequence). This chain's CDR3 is CASTTGTGRADTQYF. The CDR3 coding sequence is TGTGCCAGTACCACGGGGACAGGGAGGGCGGATACGCAGTATTTT.

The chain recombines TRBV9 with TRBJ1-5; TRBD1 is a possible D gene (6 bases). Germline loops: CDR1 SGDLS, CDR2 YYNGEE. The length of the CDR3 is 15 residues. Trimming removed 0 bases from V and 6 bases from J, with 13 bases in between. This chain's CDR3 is CASSVAGEGGQPQHF. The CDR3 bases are TGTGCCAGCAGCGTAGCAGGGGAAGGGGGTCAGCCCCAGCATTTT.

CDR3 in amino acids: CASSFRGGSSYEQYF. DNA for the CDR3: TGTGCCAGCAGTTTTCGCGGCGGGAGCTCCTACGAGCAGTACTTC. This chain uses TRBV27 with TRBJ2-7, with TRBD2 identical over 7 bases. The CDR3 has 15 amino acids. The J segment lost 0 bases and the V segment lost 3 bases, leaving 5 bases of the junction unmatched. CDR1 and CDR2 from the germline V gene are MNHEY and SMNVEV (reference sequence).

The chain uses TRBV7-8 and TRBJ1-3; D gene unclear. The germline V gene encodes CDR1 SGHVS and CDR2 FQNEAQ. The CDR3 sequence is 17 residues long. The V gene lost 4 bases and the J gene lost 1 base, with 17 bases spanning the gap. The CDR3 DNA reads TGTGCCAGCAGCTCGAAAACAAGTTATCGATCTGGAAACACCATATATTTT. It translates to CASSSKTSYRSGNTIYF.

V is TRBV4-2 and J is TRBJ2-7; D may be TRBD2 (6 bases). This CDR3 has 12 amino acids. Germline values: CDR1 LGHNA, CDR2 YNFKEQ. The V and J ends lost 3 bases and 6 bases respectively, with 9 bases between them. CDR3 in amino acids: CASSQSGREQYF. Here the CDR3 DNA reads TGTGCCAGCAGCCAGAGCGGGCGCGAGCAGTACTTC.

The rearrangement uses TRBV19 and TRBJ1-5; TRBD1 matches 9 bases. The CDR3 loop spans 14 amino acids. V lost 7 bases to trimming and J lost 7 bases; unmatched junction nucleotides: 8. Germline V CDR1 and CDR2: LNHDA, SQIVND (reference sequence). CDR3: CASNPTGGAQPQHF. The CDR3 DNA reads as TGTGCCAGTAATCCGACAGGGGGGGCACAGCCCCAGCATTTT.

The CDR3 sequence: CASSLVAGRETQYF. CDR3 coding DNA: TGTGCCAGCAGCTTAGTAGCGGGGCGCGAGACCCAGTACTTC. V gene TRBV11-2 combines with J gene TRBJ2-5, with 8 bases fitting TRBD2. The CDR3 covers 14 residues. CDR1 SGHAT and CDR2 FQNNGV come from the germline V gene. The trim removed 1 base at V and 5 bases at J, leaving 3 bases unmatched.

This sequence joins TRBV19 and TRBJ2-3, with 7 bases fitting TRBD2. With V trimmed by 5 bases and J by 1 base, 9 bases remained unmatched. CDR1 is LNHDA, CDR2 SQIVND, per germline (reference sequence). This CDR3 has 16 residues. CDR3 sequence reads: CASSPTSGTGTDTQYF. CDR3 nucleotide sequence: TGTGCCAGTAGTCCTACAAGCGGGACTGGCACAGATACGCAGTATTTT.

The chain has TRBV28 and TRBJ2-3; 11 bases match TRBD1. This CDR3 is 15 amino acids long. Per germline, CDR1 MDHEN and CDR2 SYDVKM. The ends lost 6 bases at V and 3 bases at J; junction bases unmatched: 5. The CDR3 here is CASRDRGQGTDTQYF. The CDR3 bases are TGTGCCAGCAGGGACAGGGGGCAAGGGACAGATACGCAGTATTTT.

DNA of the CDR3: TGTGCCAGCAGCACCTTAGCGGCGATCAATGAGCAGTTCTTC. It translates to CASSTLAAINEQFF. The chain uses TRBV3-1 (or the pseudogene TRBV3-2) and TRBJ2-1; D is perhaps TRBD2 (6 bases). From germline, CDR1 is LGHDT and CDR2 YNNKEL (reference sequence). The CDR3 totals 14 residues. Trimming took off 5 bases at V and 6 bases at J, with 14 bases between the two ends.

CDR3 in amino acids: CSVVRGSYGYTF. CDR3 in DNA: TGCAGCGTTGTGCGGGGAAGCTATGGCTACACCTTC. The chain carries TRBV29-1 and TRBJ1-2; D call uncertain. CDR3 length: 12 amino acids. CDR1 is SQVTM and CDR2 is ANQGSEA in the germline V gene. V was clipped by 4 bases and J by 4 bases, with 10 bases between them.

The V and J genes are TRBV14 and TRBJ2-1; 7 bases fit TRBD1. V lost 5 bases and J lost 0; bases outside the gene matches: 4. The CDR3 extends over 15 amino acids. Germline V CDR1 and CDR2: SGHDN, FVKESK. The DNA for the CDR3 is TGTGCCAGCAGCTCCCGGGACAGCTCCTACAATGAGCAGTTCTTC. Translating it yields CASSSRDSSYNEQFF.

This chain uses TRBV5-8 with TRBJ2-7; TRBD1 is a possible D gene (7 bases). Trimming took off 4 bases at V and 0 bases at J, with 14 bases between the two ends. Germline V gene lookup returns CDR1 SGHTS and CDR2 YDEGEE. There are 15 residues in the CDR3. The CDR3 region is CASSPARGVSYEQYF. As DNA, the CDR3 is TGTGCCAGCAGCCCCGCCAGGGGGGTCTCCTACGAGCAGTACTTC.

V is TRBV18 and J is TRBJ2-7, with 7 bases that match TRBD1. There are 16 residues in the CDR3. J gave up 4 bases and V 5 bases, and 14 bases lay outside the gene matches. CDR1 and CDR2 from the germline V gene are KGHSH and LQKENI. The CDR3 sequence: CASSAAPGQTVYEQYF. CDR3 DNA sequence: TGTGCCAGCTCAGCGGCCCCGGGACAGACCGTTTACGAGCAGTACTTC. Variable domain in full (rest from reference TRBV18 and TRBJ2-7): NAGVMQNPRHLVRRRGQEARLRCSPMKGHSHVYWYRQLPEEGLKFMVYLQKENIIDESGMPKERFSAEFPKEGPSILRIQQVVRGDSAAYFCASSAAPGQTVYEQYFGPGTRLTVT.

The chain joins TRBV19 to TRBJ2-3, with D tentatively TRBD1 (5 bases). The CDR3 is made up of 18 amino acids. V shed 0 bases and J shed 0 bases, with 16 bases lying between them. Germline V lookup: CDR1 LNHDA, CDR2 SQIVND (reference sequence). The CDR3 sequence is CASSIEGDGGFSTDTQYF. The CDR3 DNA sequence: TGTGCCAGTAGTATAGAAGGGGATGGCGGATTTAGCACAGATACGCAGTATTTT. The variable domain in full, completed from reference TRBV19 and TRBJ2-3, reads DGGITQSPKYLFRKEGQNVTLSCEQNLNHDAMYWYRQDPGQGLRLIYYSQIVNDFQKGDIAEGYSVSREKKESFPLTVTSAQKNPTAFYLCASSIEGDGGFSTDTQYFGPGTRLTVL.

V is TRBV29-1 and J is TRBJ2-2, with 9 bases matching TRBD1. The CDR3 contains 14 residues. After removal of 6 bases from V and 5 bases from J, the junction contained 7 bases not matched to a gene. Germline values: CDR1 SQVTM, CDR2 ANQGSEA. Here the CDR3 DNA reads TGCAGCGTAGGGAGGGGACAGGGTACCGGGGAGCTGTTTTTT. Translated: CSVGRGQGTGELFF.

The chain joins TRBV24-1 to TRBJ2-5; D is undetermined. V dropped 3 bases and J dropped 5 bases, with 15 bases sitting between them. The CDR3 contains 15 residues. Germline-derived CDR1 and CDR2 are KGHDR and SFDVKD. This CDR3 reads CATSDPLIHRETQYF. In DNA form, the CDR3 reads TGTGCCACCAGTGATCCCCTCATTCACCGGGAGACCCAGTACTTC.

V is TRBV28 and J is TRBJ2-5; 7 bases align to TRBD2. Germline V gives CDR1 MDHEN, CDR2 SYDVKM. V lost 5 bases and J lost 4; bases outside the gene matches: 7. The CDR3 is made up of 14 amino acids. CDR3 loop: CASSVTTGGETQYF. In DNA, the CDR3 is TGTGCCAGCAGTGTCACCACGGGAGGAGAGACCCAGTACTTC.

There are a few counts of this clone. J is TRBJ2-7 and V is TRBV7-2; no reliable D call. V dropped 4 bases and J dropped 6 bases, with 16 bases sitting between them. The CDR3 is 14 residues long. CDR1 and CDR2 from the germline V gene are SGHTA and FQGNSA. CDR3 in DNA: TGTGCCAGCAGCTCTGACTCCGCCCTAGGCGAGCAGTACTTC. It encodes CASSSDSALGEQYF.

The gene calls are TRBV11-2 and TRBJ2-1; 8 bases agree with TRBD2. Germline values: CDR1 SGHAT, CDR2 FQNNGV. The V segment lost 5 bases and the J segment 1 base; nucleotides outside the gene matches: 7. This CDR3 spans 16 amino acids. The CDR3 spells CASSRTGGSSYNEQFF. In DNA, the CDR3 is TGTGCCAGCAGCCGAACGGGGGGGAGTTCCTACAATGAGCAGTTCTTC.

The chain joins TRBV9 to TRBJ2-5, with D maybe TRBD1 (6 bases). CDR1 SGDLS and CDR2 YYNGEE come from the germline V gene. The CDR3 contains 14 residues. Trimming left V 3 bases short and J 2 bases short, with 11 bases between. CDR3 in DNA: TGTGCCAGCAGCGGGTCAGGGGATCAAGAGACCCAGTACTTC. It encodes CASSGSGDQETQYF.

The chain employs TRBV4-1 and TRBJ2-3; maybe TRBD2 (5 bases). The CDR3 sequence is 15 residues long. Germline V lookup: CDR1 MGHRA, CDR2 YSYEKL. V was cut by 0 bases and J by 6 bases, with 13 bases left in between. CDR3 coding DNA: TGCGCCAGCAGCCAAGAGGATGCTAGCCGGGATACGCAGTATTTT. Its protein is CASSQEDASRDTQYF.

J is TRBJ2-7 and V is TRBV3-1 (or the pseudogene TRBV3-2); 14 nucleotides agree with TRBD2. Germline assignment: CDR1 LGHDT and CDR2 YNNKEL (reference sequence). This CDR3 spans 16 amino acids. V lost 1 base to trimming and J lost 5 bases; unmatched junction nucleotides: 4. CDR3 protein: CASSQVPGLAGDEQYF. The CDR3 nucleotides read TGTGCCAGCAGCCAAGTCCCGGGACTAGCGGGAGACGAGCAGTACTTC.

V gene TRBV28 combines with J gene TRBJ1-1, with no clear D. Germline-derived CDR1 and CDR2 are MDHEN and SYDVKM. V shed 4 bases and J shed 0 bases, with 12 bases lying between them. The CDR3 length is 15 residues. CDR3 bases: TGTGCCAGCAGTTCAATGTCGAACATGAACACTGAAGCTTTCTTT. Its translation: CASSSMSNMNTEAFF.

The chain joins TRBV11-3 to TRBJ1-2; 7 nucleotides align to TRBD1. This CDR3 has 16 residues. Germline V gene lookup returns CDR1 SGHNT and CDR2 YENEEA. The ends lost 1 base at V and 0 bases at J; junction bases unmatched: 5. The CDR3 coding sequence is TGTGCCAGCAGCTTAGGGGGGACAGAACCTAACTATGGCTACACCTTC. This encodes CASSLGGTEPNYGYTF. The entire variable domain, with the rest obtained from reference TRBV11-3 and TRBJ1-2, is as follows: EAGVVQSPRYKIIEKKQPVAFWCNPISGHNTLYWYLQNLGQGPELLIRYENEEAVDDSQLPKDRFSAERLKGVDSTLKIQPAELGDSAVYLCASSLGGTEPNYGYTFGSGTRLTVV.